The text below deals with one TCR beta chain. Its specificity is unknown. The source of the sample is a study of metastatic and nonmetastatic thyroid tumors. About the study: The study looked at repertoires side by side in blood and in tumor or nodule tissue from malignant and benign thyroid patients.

The CDR3 contains 17 residues. Losses at the gene ends were 7 bases for V and 4 bases for J; bases not matched to a gene: 9. Germline V lookup: CDR1 SNHLY, CDR2 FYNNEI. Original processing notes: A papillary thyroid cancer distant-metastasis classifier was built from CDR3 differences across clinicopathological groups. TCRdb ran MiXCR on the PCR reads. These V and J calls are TCRdb output, not the study's own analysis. The data contain tens of thousands of clones, 30% of them seen just once; the ten biggest clones take up 30%. Until they underwent thyroid surgery, no patient had received any treatment. Whole-study findings and limits: It was reportedly found that TCR beta diversity was significantly higher in malignant thyroid tumors than in benign nodules, a difference seen in both blood and tumor samples.

V is TRBV2 and J is TRBJ2-1, with TRBD2 matching over 14 bases. The origin of this receptor is a female donor with papillary thyroid cancer or a benign thyroid nodule (not recorded which). Some clones in this sample may be carry-over from other donors' samples. Material: blood. The CDR3: CASTAEGLAGGYNEQFF. CDR3 DNA: TGTGCCAGCACTGCGGAAGGACTAGCGGGGGGATACAATGAGCAGTTCTTC.